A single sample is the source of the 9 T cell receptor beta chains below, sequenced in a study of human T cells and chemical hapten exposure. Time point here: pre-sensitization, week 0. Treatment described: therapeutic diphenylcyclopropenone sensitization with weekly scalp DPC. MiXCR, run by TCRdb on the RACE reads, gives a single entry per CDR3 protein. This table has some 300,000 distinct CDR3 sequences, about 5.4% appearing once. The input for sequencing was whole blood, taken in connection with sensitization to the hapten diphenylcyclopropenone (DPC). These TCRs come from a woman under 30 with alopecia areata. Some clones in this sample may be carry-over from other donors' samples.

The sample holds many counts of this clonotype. The CDR3 DNA sequence: TGTGCCAGCAGCCTTGAAACTTTAGCGGGGGTCACAGATACGCAGTATTTT. It specifies CASSLETLAGVTDTQYF. The V and J genes are TRBV12-3 or TRBV12-4 and TRBJ2-3; 9 bases map to TRBD2. The CDR3 is 17 residues long. V shed 6 bases, J shed 2 bases, and the junction held 12 bases outside the gene matches.

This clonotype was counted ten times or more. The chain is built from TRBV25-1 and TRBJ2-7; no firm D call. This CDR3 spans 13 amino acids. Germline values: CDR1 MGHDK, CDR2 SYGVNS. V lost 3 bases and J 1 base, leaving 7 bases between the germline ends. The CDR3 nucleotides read TGTGCCAGCAGTGAGTCACCATCCTACGAGCAGTACTTC. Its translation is CASSESPSYEQYF.

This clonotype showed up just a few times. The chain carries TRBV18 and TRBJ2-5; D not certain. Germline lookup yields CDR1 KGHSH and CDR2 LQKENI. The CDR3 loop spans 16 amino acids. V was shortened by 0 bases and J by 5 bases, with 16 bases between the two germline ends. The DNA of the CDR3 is TGTGCCAGCTCACCACCCCGGGCCCGGACGGCGGAGACCCAGTACTTC. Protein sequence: CASSPPRARTAETQYF.

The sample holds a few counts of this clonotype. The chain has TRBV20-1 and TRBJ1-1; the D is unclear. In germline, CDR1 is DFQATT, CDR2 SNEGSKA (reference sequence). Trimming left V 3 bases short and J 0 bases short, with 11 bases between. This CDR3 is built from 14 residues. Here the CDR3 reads CSASSAALNTEAFF. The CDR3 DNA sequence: TGCAGTGCTAGCTCGGCGGCTCTGAACACTGAAGCTTTCTTT.

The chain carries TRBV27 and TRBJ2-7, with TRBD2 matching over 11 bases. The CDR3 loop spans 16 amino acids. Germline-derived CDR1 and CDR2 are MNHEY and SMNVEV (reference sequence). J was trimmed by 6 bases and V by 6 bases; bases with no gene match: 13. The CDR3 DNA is TGTGCCAGCAGCCTCCCCGGTAGCGGGGGGGTAGGCGAGCAGTACTTC. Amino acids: CASSLPGSGGVGEQYF.

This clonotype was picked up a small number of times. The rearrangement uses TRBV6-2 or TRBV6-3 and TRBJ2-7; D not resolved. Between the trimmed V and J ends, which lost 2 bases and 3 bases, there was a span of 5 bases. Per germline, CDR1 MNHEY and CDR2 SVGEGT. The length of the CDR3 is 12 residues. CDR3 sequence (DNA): TGTGCCAGCAGTTACCCACACTACGAGCAGTACTTC. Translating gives CASSYPHYEQYF.

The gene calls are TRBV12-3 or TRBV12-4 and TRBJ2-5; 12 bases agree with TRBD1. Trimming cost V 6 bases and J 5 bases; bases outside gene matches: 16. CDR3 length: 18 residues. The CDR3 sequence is CASRQSPGTGGDYETQYF. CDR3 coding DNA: TGTGCCAGCAGGCAAAGTCCCGGGACAGGGGGCGACTATGAGACCCAGTACTTC.

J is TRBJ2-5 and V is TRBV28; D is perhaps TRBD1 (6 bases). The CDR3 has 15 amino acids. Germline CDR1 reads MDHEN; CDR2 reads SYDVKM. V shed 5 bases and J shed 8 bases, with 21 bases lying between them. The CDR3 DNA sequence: TGTGCCAGCAGTCCTTCAGGGGCCGGGCCCGGAACCCAGTACTTC. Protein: CASSPSGAGPGTQYF. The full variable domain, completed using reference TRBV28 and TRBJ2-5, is DVKVTQSSRYLVKRTGEKVFLECVQDMDHENMFWYRQDPGLGLRLIYFSYDVKMKEKGDIPEGYSVSREKKERFSLILESASTNQTSMYLCASSPSGAGPGTQYFGPGTRLLVL.

The CDR3 is CASTLGQGAGELFF. CDR3 nucleotides: TGTGCCAGCACCCTTGGCCAGGGGGCCGGGGAGCTGTTTTTT. The chain couples TRBV5-6 to TRBJ2-2, with 7 bases identical to TRBD1. Trimming at V came to 6 bases and at J to 6 bases, leaving 8 bases not matched to a gene. From germline, CDR1 is SGHDT and CDR2 YYEEEE. This CDR3 is 14 amino acids long. The full variable domain, its missing parts supplied by reference TRBV5-6 and TRBJ2-2, is DAGVTQSPTHLIKTRGQQVTLRCSPKSGHDTVSWYQQALGQGPQFIFQYYEEEERQRGNFPDRFSGHQFPNYSSELNVNALLLGDSALYLCASTLGQGAGELFFGEGSRLTVL.